This TCR beta chain was recorded in a study of a mutant IDH1 vaccine in newly diagnosed glioma. About the research overall: Vaccines were begun 4-6 weeks after radiotherapy alone, or with temozolomide cycles. The week-35 safety follow-up was V12, and the week-47 study end was V13. Those enrolled had earlier been treated with radiotherapy, temozolomide, or both, mostly both.

Profiled with immunoSEQ multiplex PCR; TCRdb holds only in-frame clones, not every one. The repertoire has roughly 21,000 clones, approximately 81% of them found once; the top ten carry about 2.6%. Time point: week 47, end of study. A 20-mer mutant IDH1 peptide at 300 ug was injected subcutaneously with topical imiquimod. In weeks 1, 3, 5, 7, 11, 15, 19 and 23, patients were immunized, eight times in all. The germline V gene encodes CDR1 MNHEY and CDR2 SVGAGI. Germline trimming cut 8 bases from V and 10 bases from J; bases unmatched to any gene: 14. This CDR3 has 14 residues. A word on this clone: Antigen: not known.

The TCR originated in a man between 40 and 49 years old with glioma. The sample consisted of PBMCs, taken from a glioma patient whose treatment included an IDH1 peptide vaccine. The V and J genes are TRBV6-5 and TRBJ2-1; 7 positions match TRBD2. This CDR3 reads CASHSSGKRREQFF. DNA of the CDR3: TGTGCCAGCCACTCTAGCGGAAAAAGACGGGAGCAGTTCTTC.